This T cell receptor (beta chain) was retrieved from a study of T cell responses to AZD1222 COVID-19 vaccine. This CDR3 is built from 17 residues. The junction had 3 bases not matched to a gene; V was cut back by 3 bases and J by 2 bases. The V gene's germline CDR1 is MGHRA and CDR2 YSYEKL. Findings of the study overall: The CD4 TCRs associated with vaccination extended across spike and predominated at 160-218 and 743-854. Baseline seropositivity occurred in only a handful of AZD1222 recipients.

TCRdb's copy holds only in-frame clones and misses some; the assay was immunoSEQ multiplex PCR. The sample records around 140,000 clones, about nine tenths being singletons. Concerning this clone itself: Its antigen is not identified.

This sequence joins TRBV4-1 and TRBJ2-4; 14 bases fit TRBD2. The starting material was peripheral blood, obtained on day 0 of AZD1222 vaccination. The clonotype comes from an adult in good health. The CDR3 coding sequence is TGCGCCAGCAGCCAGGGACTAGCGGGAGATCCCAAAAACATTCAGTACTTC. Its protein product is CASSQGLAGDPKNIQYF.